The following is a T cell receptor beta chain sequence with its context. At baseline, cycle 4 day 1, and cycle 7 day 1, blood was sampled. Libraries were prepared by immunoSEQ multiplex PCR; TCRdb keeps only in-frame clonotypes and omits some of them. The data hold around 140,000 clones, with 93% observed a single time. This sample is drawn from a study of OX40 agonist ivuxolimab in advanced cancers. The CDR3 is 14 amino acids. The germline V and J ends were trimmed by 0 bases and 4 bases, with 8 bases remaining between them. Germline V gene lookup returns CDR1 SGHTA and CDR2 FQGNSA. The starting material was CD4+ or CD8+ T cells sorted from blood, obtained in a trial of the OX40 agonist ivuxolimab. The source is an adult with an advanced solid tumor such as melanoma, head and neck, liver or kidney cancer. The chain employs TRBV7-2 and TRBJ2-3; D may be TRBD2 (5 bases). The CDR3 region has the DNA TGTGCCAGCAGCTTAGCGTCGGGGTCAGATACGCAGTATTTT. Protein: CASSLASGSDTQYF.